The 27 T cell receptor beta chains below all came from one sample that was sequenced in a study of CD8+ T cells in alopecia areata. cDNA reverse transcribed from extracted RNA served as the sequencing template. Data came from immunoSEQ multiplex PCR; TCRdb stores just in-frame clones and leaves some out. The table shows some 130,000 clones, with roughly 50% occurring only once. Source: CD8+ T cells sorted from blood, taken at week 0. Receptor source: a human donor with alopecia areata.

The chain uses TRBV4-3 and TRBJ2-7; perhaps TRBD1 as D (6 bases). The germline V gene encodes CDR1 LGHNA and CDR2 YSLEER. With 1 base removed from V and 4 bases from J, the gap between germline ends came to 8 bases. The CDR3 extends over 13 amino acids. DNA of the CDR3: TGCGCCAGCAGCCAAGGAGGGGGATACGAGCAGTACTTC. This gives the protein CASSQGGGYEQYF.

The J gene is TRBJ2-2, the V gene TRBV30, with 7 bases matching TRBD1. This CDR3 has 15 amino acids. J gave up 3 bases and V 3 bases, and 7 bases lay outside the gene matches. Germline lookup yields CDR1 GTSNPN and CDR2 SVGIG (reference sequence). The CDR3 is CAWREQGTYTGELFF. CDR3 DNA: TGTGCCTGGAGGGAACAGGGGACCTACACCGGGGAGCTGTTTTTT. The full variable domain, rest sourced from reference TRBV30 and TRBJ2-2, is SQTIHQWPATLVQPVGSPLSLECTVEGTSNPNLYWYRQAAGRGLQLLFYSVGIGQISSEVPQNLSASRPQDRQFILSSKKLLLSDSGFYLCAWREQGTYTGELFFGEGSRLTVL.

This clone was detected a few times. This chain uses TRBV4-1 with TRBJ2-1; TRBD1 or TRBD2 may be the D gene (5 bases each). Germline CDR1 and CDR2: MGHRA and YSYEKL. The CDR3 extends over 16 amino acids. V lost 4 bases, J lost 3 bases, and 16 bases lay in between. CDR3 sequence reads: CASSPRTGDLYNEQFF. The CDR3 bases are TGCGCCAGCAGCCCTAGAACCGGGGACCTCTACAATGAGCAGTTCTTC.

V and J are TRBV9 and TRBJ2-7; weak D call: TRBD2 (6 bases). Trimming shortened V by 0 bases and J by 3 bases, and 10 bases separated the two germline ends. The germline CDR1 and CDR2 sequences are SGDLS and YYNGEE. The CDR3 sequence is 14 residues long. The DNA of the CDR3 is TGTGCCAGCAGCGTAGGTGGGGACTTCTACGAGCAGTACTTC. It translates to CASSVGGDFYEQYF.

The chain is built from TRBV30 and TRBJ1-6; TRBD1 is a possible D gene (5 bases). The CDR3 consists of 13 residues. The ends were cut back, 1 base at V and 7 bases at J, with 8 bases in the middle. CDR1 GTSNPN and CDR2 SVGIG come from the germline V gene (reference sequence). CDR3 coding DNA: TGTGCCTGGAGTGGCGGGGGAAATTCACCCCTCCACTTT. Amino acids: CAWSGGGNSPLHF.

This chain joins TRBV27 and TRBJ2-2, with 7 nucleotides matching TRBD1. CDR3 length: 16 residues. The germline CDR1 and CDR2 sequences are MNHEY and SMNVEV (reference sequence). With V trimmed by 3 bases and J by 5 bases, 9 bases remained unmatched. The CDR3 sequence is CASSLAQGTLTGELFF. CDR3 bases: TGTGCCAGCAGTTTGGCACAGGGGACGTTGACCGGGGAGCTGTTTTTT.

The genes are TRBV5-4 and TRBJ2-5; TRBD2 matches at 10 bases. The V gene end was trimmed by 0 bases and the J gene end by 0 bases; junction bases not matched to a gene: 11. The CDR3 is 19 amino acids. Germline assignment: CDR1 SGHNT and CDR2 YYREEE (reference sequence). CDR3 residues: CASSLDAASGGAYQETQYF. CDR3 nucleotides: TGTGCCAGCAGCTTGGATGCGGCTAGCGGGGGTGCGTACCAAGAGACCCAGTACTTC.

The sample holds a few counts of this clone. The chain has TRBV7-9 and TRBJ1-2, with 9 bases identical to TRBD1. Germline V gene sequence: CDR1 SEHNR, CDR2 FQNEAQ (reference sequence). V was clipped by 4 bases and J by 3 bases; unmatched bases: 6. CDR3 length: 15 amino acids. CDR3 nucleotides: TGTGCCAGCAGCTGGGGACAGGGACTAGACTATGGCTACACCTTC. As protein: CASSWGQGLDYGYTF.

With regard to this clone: The same CDR3 can be traced to other DNA sequences in this sample. The chain recombines TRBV5-6 with TRBJ1-2, with 7 bases aligning to TRBD1. This CDR3 is 12 amino acids long. J was trimmed by 6 bases and V by 4 bases; bases with no gene match: 3. In germline, CDR1 is SGHDT, CDR2 YYEEEE. As DNA, the CDR3 is TGTGCCAGCAGCCCCACAGGGGATGGCTACACCTTC. Protein product: CASSPTGDGYTF.

CDR3 protein: CASTVGQGGWQPQHF. CDR3 DNA: TGTGCCAGCACAGTGGGACAGGGGGGGTGGCAGCCCCAGCATTTT. This chain links TRBV2 with TRBJ1-5; 11 nucleotides line up with TRBD1. The V gene end was trimmed by 7 bases and the J gene end by 7 bases; junction bases not matched to a gene: 9. The CDR3 runs to 15 residues. Per the germline V gene, CDR1 is SNHLY and CDR2 is FYNNEI.

The V and J genes are TRBV5-1 and TRBJ2-5; 9 nucleotides align to TRBD1. Germline loops: CDR1 SGHRS, CDR2 YFSETQ. CDR3 length: 14 amino acids. With 4 bases clipped from V and 3 bases from J, the junction kept 4 bases outside the gene matches. CDR3 residues: CASSPRTGEETQYF. The CDR3 DNA is TGCGCCAGCAGCCCGAGGACAGGGGAAGAGACCCAGTACTTC.

The chain joins TRBV30 to TRBJ2-7; 12 bases line up with TRBD1. The CDR3 is 15 residues long. Germline loops: CDR1 GTSNPN, CDR2 SVGIG (reference sequence). The trim removed 3 bases at V and 2 bases at J, leaving 5 bases unmatched. The CDR3 reads CAWRGRDRGPYEQYF. The CDR3, as DNA: TGTGCCTGGAGAGGGCGGGACAGGGGGCCCTACGAGCAGTACTTC. Drawing the rest from reference TRBV30 and TRBJ2-7, the complete variable domain is SQTIHQWPATLVQPVGSPLSLECTVEGTSNPNLYWYRQAAGRGLQLLFYSVGIGQISSEVPQNLSASRPQDRQFILSSKKLLLSDSGFYLCAWRGRDRGPYEQYFGPGTRLTVT.

V is TRBV29-1 and J is TRBJ1-4, with D unresolved. CDR1 and CDR2 (germline): SQVTM, ANQGSEA. CDR3 length equals 14 residues. Trimming removed 1 base at V and 1 base at J, with 7 bases between. This CDR3 reads CSVEVQLTNEKLFF. The CDR3 DNA reads as TGCAGCGTTGAAGTACAGCTAACTAATGAAAAACTGTTTTTT.

The chain couples TRBV11-3 to TRBJ2-1, with unresolved D. Trimming left V 4 bases short and J 8 bases short, with 12 bases between. The CDR3 sequence is 13 residues long. From germline, CDR1 is SGHNT and CDR2 YENEEA. Here the CDR3 DNA reads TGTGCCAGCAGCTCGACAAAAACCGATGAGCAGTTCTTC. This gives the protein CASSSTKTDEQFF.

The rearrangement uses TRBV5-4 and TRBJ1-2, with 9 bases that match TRBD1. With 4 bases clipped from V and 8 bases from J, the junction kept 12 bases outside the gene matches. Germline CDR1 and CDR2: SGHNT and YYREEE (reference sequence). The CDR3 spans 15 residues. The CDR3 bases are TGTGCCAGCAGCCCGATCGGGACAGGGATAGAAGGCTACACCTTC. Translation gives CASSPIGTGIEGYTF.

The chain couples TRBV5-4 to TRBJ1-2; the match to TRBD1 covers 7 bases. V lost 4 bases, J lost 3 bases, and 6 bases stayed unmatched. This CDR3 is built from 14 residues. CDR1 is SGHNT and CDR2 is YYREEE in the germline V gene (reference sequence). The CDR3 sequence: CASSPQGGYYGYTF. The CDR3 region has the DNA TGTGCCAGCAGCCCCCAGGGGGGGTACTATGGCTACACCTTC. The full variable domain, in which reference TRBV5-4 and TRBJ1-2 provide the parts outside the CDR3, is ETGVTQSPTHLIKTRGQQVTLRCSSQSGHNTVSWYQQALGQGPQFIFQYYREEENGRGNFPPRFSGLQFPNYSSELNVNALELDDSALYLCASSPQGGYYGYTFGSGTRLTVV.

CDR3 sequence (DNA): TGTGCCAGCAGTGGGGGATGGGATGAGCAGTTCTTC. It translates to CASSGGWDEQFF. The chain couples TRBV7-9 to TRBJ2-1; D possibly uses TRBD1 or TRBD2 (5 bases each). The length of the CDR3 is 12 residues. Germline V gives CDR1 SEHNR, CDR2 FQNEAQ (reference sequence). V was cut by 6 bases and J by 8 bases, with 11 bases left in between.

About this clone: The junction does not match germline at one end; this may be a read error. The gene calls are TRBV6-1 and TRBJ2-7; D remains unclear. This CDR3 is 11 amino acids long. From germline, CDR1 is MNHNS and CDR2 SASEGT. The CDR3 sequence is CASSVSFEQYF. In nucleotides, the CDR3 is TGTGCCAGCAGTGTGTCCTTCGAGCAGTACTTC.

The V call is TRBV2, the J call TRBJ2-7, with 8 bases aligning to TRBD1. The CDR3 is 15 amino acids. Trimming at V came to 0 bases and at J to 4 bases, leaving 5 bases not matched to a gene. CDR1 is SNHLY and CDR2 is FYNNEI in the germline V gene. The CDR3 bases are TGTGCCAGCAGTGAAGCAGTGACAGGGGATTACGAGCAGTACTTC. It translates to CASSEAVTGDYEQYF. Filled out from reference TRBV2 and TRBJ2-7, the complete variable domain reads EPEVTQTPSHQVTQMGQEVILRCVPISNHLYFYWYRQILGQKVEFLVSFYNNEISEKSEIFDDQFSVERPDGSNFTLKIRSTKLEDSAMYFCASSEAVTGDYEQYFGPGTRLTVT.

This clone was found a few times. The chain employs TRBV7-9 and TRBJ2-2; the D is unclear. The CDR3 covers 13 residues. Germline lookup yields CDR1 SEHNR and CDR2 FQNEAQ (reference sequence). The V end was cut by 5 bases, the J end by 2 bases, with 6 bases between. The CDR3 sequence: CASSPQNTGELFF. CDR3 DNA: TGTGCCAGCAGCCCGCAAAACACCGGGGAGCTGTTTTTT. The entire variable domain, with the rest obtained from reference TRBV7-9 and TRBJ2-2, is as follows: DTGVSQNPRHKITKRGQNVTFRCDPISEHNRLYWYRQTLGQGPEFLTYFQNEAQLEKSRLLSDRFSAERPKGSFSTLEIQRTEQGDSAMYLCASSPQNTGELFFGEGSRLTVL.

The chain couples TRBV14 to TRBJ2-7, with D possibly being TRBD2 (5 bases). This CDR3 is 13 amino acids long. Trimming shortened V by 0 bases and J by 3 bases, and 6 bases separated the two germline ends. Germline CDR1 is SGHDN and CDR2 is FVKESK. The CDR3, as DNA: TGTGCCAGCAGCCAAGACGGGAACTACGAGCAGTACTTC. Translated: CASSQDGNYEQYF.

This chain connects TRBV27 to TRBJ1-2, with D possibly being TRBD1 (5 bases). The CDR3 is 14 amino acids. The germline V gene has CDR1 MNHEY and CDR2 SMNVEV (reference sequence). Trimming took off 2 bases at V and 6 bases at J, with 13 bases between the two ends. The chain's CDR3 is CASSLQGSIDGYTF. Here the CDR3 DNA reads TGTGCCAGCAGTTTACAGGGTTCAATAGATGGCTACACCTTC.

The table lists this clone with a few counts. This CDR3 is CASTPGNEQFF. CDR3 bases: TGTGCCAGCACCCCAGGCAATGAGCAGTTCTTC. The chain uses TRBV7-9 and TRBJ2-1, with no clear D. V lost 7 bases, J lost 6 bases, and 7 bases lay in between. In germline, CDR1 is SEHNR, CDR2 FQNEAQ (reference sequence). The CDR3 has 11 amino acids.

V usage is TRBV5-6 and J usage is TRBJ1-5; D not resolved. Germline loops: CDR1 SGHDT, CDR2 YYEEEE. There are 15 residues in the CDR3. V was cut by 0 bases and J by 3 bases, with 10 bases left in between. The CDR3 DNA sequence: TGTGCCAGCAGCTTGGGAGGAGCCTACAATCAGCCCCAGCATTTT. Amino acid sequence: CASSLGGAYNQPQHF.

This clone was counted only a few times. V usage is TRBV7-8 and J usage is TRBJ2-1; 12 bases align to TRBD2. V gave up 1 base and J gave up 3 bases; unmatched junction bases: 10. This CDR3 has 19 residues. CDR1 and CDR2 from the germline V gene are SGHVS and FQNEAQ. The CDR3, as DNA: TGTGCCAGCAGCTTAGGTCTAGCGGGGGGGCTACCGGGCTACAATGAGCAGTTCTTC. It specifies CASSLGLAGGLPGYNEQFF.

This clone occurred a few times. The rearrangement links TRBV27 to TRBJ1-5; D remains unclear. Trimming removed 4 bases at V and 0 bases at J, with 16 bases between. CDR3 length equals 17 residues. Germline V gene data show CDR1 as MNHEY and CDR2 as SMNVEV (reference sequence). CDR3: CASSSFNHGDSNQPQHF. The CDR3 DNA follows: TGTGCCAGCAGTTCGTTTAACCACGGGGATAGCAATCAGCCCCAGCATTTT.

This clone was detected a few times. The chain joins TRBV11-1 to TRBJ2-1; TRBD1 aligns across 7 bases. Looked up from germline, CDR1 is SGHAT and CDR2 is FQDESV (reference sequence). The V gene end was trimmed by 5 bases and the J gene end by 4 bases; junction bases not matched to a gene: 14. The CDR3 contains 17 residues. The CDR3 DNA reads TGTGCCAGCAGCCGGGACCCAGCGACAGGGAAGTACAATGAGCAGTTCTTC. Translated, it gives CASSRDPATGKYNEQFF.